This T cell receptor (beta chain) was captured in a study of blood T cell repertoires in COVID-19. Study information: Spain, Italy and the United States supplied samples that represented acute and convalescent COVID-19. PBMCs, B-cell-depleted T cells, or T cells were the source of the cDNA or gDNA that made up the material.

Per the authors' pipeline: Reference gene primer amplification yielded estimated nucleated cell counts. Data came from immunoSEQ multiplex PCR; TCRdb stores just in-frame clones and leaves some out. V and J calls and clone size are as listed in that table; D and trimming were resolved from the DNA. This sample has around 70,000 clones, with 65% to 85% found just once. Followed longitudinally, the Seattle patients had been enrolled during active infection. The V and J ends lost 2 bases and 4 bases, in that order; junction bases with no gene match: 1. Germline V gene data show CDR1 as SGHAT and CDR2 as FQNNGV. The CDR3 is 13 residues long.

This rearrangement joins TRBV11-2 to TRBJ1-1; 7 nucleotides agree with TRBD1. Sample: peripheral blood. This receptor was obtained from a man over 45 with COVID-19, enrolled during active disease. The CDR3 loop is CASSLQGGTEAFF. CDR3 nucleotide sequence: TGTGCCAGCAGCTTACAGGGGGGCACTGAAGCTTTCTTT.